The 23 T cell receptor beta chains below come from one sample, sequenced in a study of Ad26.COV2.S vaccination and SARS-CoV-2 variants. The sample's treatment: about 20 received Ad26.COV2.S at low or high dose, single or two shots; 5 received placebo; per-sample allocation not given. Sampling was done on day 63 after the first vaccine or placebo injection. Produced via immunoSEQ multiplex PCR; TCRdb's table is partial and in-frame only. The table lists roughly 380,000 clones, around nine tenths of them singletons. Source: peripheral blood, taken in a trial of Ad26.COV2.S vaccine versus placebo. The receptor set was obtained from a person aged 18-60 years who received the Ad26.COV2.S COVID-19 vaccine or a placebo.

J is TRBJ2-7 and V is TRBV5-4; TRBD1 might be the D (6 bases). The germline V gene encodes CDR1 SGHNT and CDR2 YYREEE (reference sequence). The CDR3 sequence is 14 residues long. V was clipped by 5 bases and J by 0 bases, with 12 bases between them. The DNA for the CDR3 is TGTGCCAGCAGTTGGGACATGCTCTCCTACGAGCAGTACTTC. Translation gives CASSWDMLSYEQYF.

The gene calls are TRBV24-1 and TRBJ2-1; D not resolved. The V gene's germline CDR1 is KGHDR and CDR2 SFDVKD. This CDR3 region has 12 residues. The ends were cut back, 6 bases at V and 2 bases at J, with 4 bases in the middle. DNA of the CDR3: TGTGCCACCAGTTCGGCCTACAATGAGCAGTTCTTC. This encodes CATSSAYNEQFF.

The rearrangement links TRBV7-8 to TRBJ2-7; 9 bases are shared with TRBD1. V shed 1 base and J 1 base; nucleotides not matched to a gene: 5. CDR3 length: 16 amino acids. Germline values: CDR1 SGHVS, CDR2 FQNEAQ. The CDR3: CASSLDDRGFSYEQYF. Written as DNA, the CDR3 is TGTGCCAGCAGCTTAGACGACAGGGGGTTTTCCTACGAGCAGTACTTC.

The gene calls are TRBV12-3 or TRBV12-4 and TRBJ1-1, with 7 bases aligning to TRBD1. The ends lost 6 bases at V and 1 base at J; junction bases unmatched: 2. This CDR3 contains 13 residues. The CDR3 nucleotides read TGTGCCAGCAGACAGGGGAAGAACACTGAAGCTTTCTTT. This codes for CASRQGKNTEAFF.

The V call is TRBV4-2, the J call TRBJ2-3; 8 positions agree with TRBD2. Germline loops: CDR1 LGHNA, CDR2 YNFKEQ. The junction had 8 bases not matched to a gene; V was cut back by 0 bases and J by 6 bases. This CDR3 has 16 amino acids. DNA of the CDR3: TGTGCCAGCAGCCAAGAACCGGGACTAGTAGGGGATACGCAGTATTTT. This gives the protein CASSQEPGLVGDTQYF.

The chain couples TRBV15 to TRBJ1-5; 7 bases fit TRBD1. Trimming at V came to 4 bases and at J to 2 bases, leaving 8 bases not matched to a gene. The CDR3 has 16 residues. The germline V gene has CDR1 LNHNV and CDR2 YYDKDF (reference sequence). The CDR3 reads CATSKGHTGGNQPQHF. The CDR3, as DNA: TGTGCCACCAGCAAGGGTCACACAGGGGGCAATCAGCCCCAGCATTTT.

This clone has just one count. The chain links TRBV5-1 to TRBJ1-6, with TRBD1 matching over 8 bases. The trim removed 4 bases at V and 7 bases at J, leaving 10 bases unmatched. Germline V gives CDR1 SGHRS, CDR2 YFSETQ. The CDR3 is 16 amino acids. The CDR3 DNA reads TGCGCCAGCAGCGGACAGGGAAGATTTCAGAATTCACCCCTCCACTTT. Amino acids: CASSGQGRFQNSPLHF.

The rearrangement joins TRBV4-3 to TRBJ2-6, with a tentative D call TRBD1 (6 bases). Between the trimmed V and J ends, which lost 3 bases and 3 bases, there was a span of 12 bases. The CDR3 extends over 16 amino acids. CDR1 and CDR2 (germline): LGHNA, YSLEER. The CDR3 here is CASSQNTGFGANVLTF. Written as DNA, the CDR3 is TGCGCCAGCAGCCAGAATACAGGGTTTGGGGCCAACGTCCTGACTTTC.

This clone was recorded only once. This chain links TRBV2 with TRBJ1-6; 7 bases fit TRBD1. Germline lookup yields CDR1 SNHLY and CDR2 FYNNEI. There are 12 residues in the CDR3. V dropped 6 bases and J dropped 7; count of bases not matched to a gene: 0. The CDR3 DNA reads as TGTGCCAGCAGGACAGGGAATTCACCCCTCCACTTT. Translated: CASRTGNSPLHF.

The chain couples TRBV7-2 to TRBJ1-5; D not certain. Germline CDR1 reads SGHTA; CDR2 reads FQGNSA. This CDR3 has 15 amino acids. The V gene lost 1 base and the J gene lost 1 base, with 8 bases spanning the gap. The CDR3 is CASSLVDGSNQPQHF. CDR3 DNA sequence: TGTGCCAGCAGCTTAGTGGACGGAAGCAATCAGCCCCAGCATTTT.

For the CDR3, the DNA is TGTGCCAGCAGCTTGCCGCAGCCCGGTTCGGCGCAGTATTTT. Encoded protein: CASSLPQPGSAQYF. The J gene is TRBJ2-3, the V gene TRBV5-6; no reliable D call. Deletions cut 1 base from V and 10 bases from J, with 16 bases between. The CDR3 length is 14 residues. Germline CDR1 and CDR2: SGHDT and YYEEEE.

CDR3 loop: CASSFDSNSPLHF. The CDR3 nucleotides are TGTGCCAGCAGCTTTGACAGTAATTCACCCCTCCACTTT. The chain carries TRBV11-3 and TRBJ1-6; D may be TRBD1 (5 bases). The CDR3 spans 13 residues. The V gene lost 3 bases and the J gene lost 6 bases, with 6 bases spanning the gap. Looked up from germline, CDR1 is SGHNT and CDR2 is YENEEA.

The J gene is TRBJ2-2, the V gene TRBV5-1; either TRBD1 or TRBD2 may fit D (6 bases each). CDR1 is SGHRS, CDR2 YFSETQ, per germline. The CDR3 runs 15 residues. Trimming stripped 2 bases from V and 2 bases from J, with 10 bases between. CDR3 protein: CASSFGGSNTGELFF. CDR3 in DNA: TGCGCCAGCAGCTTCGGGGGCTCCAACACCGGGGAGCTGTTTTTT. Based on the CDR3 plus reference TRBV5-1 and TRBJ2-2, the full variable domain is KAGVTQTPRYLIKTRGQQVTLSCSPISGHRSVSWYQQTPGQGLQFLFEYFSETQRNKGNFPGRFSGRQFSNSRSEMNVSTLELGDSALYLCASSFGGSNTGELFFGEGSRLTVL.

As for this clone: At the DNA level, this CDR3 is encoded by other sequences in the same sample as well. The chain carries TRBV3-1 (or the pseudogene TRBV3-2) and TRBJ2-3; 12 nucleotides line up with TRBD2. Per the germline V gene, CDR1 is LGHDT and CDR2 is YNNKEL (reference sequence). V shed 4 bases, J shed 1 base, and the junction held 0 bases outside the gene matches. This CDR3 is built from 15 residues. In DNA form, the CDR3 reads TGTGCCAGCAGCCGACTAGCGGGGGGCACAGATACGCAGTATTTT. It is translated as CASSRLAGGTDTQYF.

Concerning this clone: Other DNA sequences from this sample encode an identical CDR3 as well. This chain connects TRBV3-1 (or the pseudogene TRBV3-2) to TRBJ1-3; weak D call: TRBD1 (6 bases). V was clipped by 4 bases and J by 0 bases, with 7 bases between them. There are 14 residues in the CDR3. Germline CDR1 and CDR2: LGHDT and YNNKEL (reference sequence). For the CDR3, the DNA is TGTGCCAGCAGCCTAGGGGGCTCTGGAAACACCATATATTTT. Its protein is CASSLGGSGNTIYF.

At least ten counts were recorded for this clone. The same CDR3 arises from other DNA sequences in this sample as well. The CDR3, as DNA: TGTGCCAGCAGCTCGGGACTAGCGGGCGGCACCGGGGAGCTGTTTTTT. Translating gives CASSSGLAGGTGELFF. The chain carries TRBV7-3 and TRBJ2-2; 12 nucleotides agree with TRBD2. Germline CDR1 SGHTA, CDR2 FQGTGA. This CDR3 comprises 16 residues. V shed 4 bases, J shed 4 bases, and the junction held 4 bases outside the gene matches. Using reference TRBV7-3 and TRBJ2-2 for the parts outside the CDR3, the full variable domain is GAGVSQTPSNKVTEKGKYVELRCDPISGHTALYWYRQSLGQGPEFLIYFQGTGAADDSGLPNDRFFAVRPEGSVSTLKIQRTERGDSAVYLCASSSGLAGGTGELFFGEGSRLTVL.

There are a few counts of this clone. The J gene is TRBJ1-2, the V gene TRBV13; no definite D call. Per germline, CDR1 PRHDT and CDR2 FYEKMQ (reference sequence). Trimming took 1 base from V and 4 from J, leaving 13 bases between them. The CDR3 is 15 residues long. The CDR3 DNA reads TGTGCCAGCAGCTTAGAGGTGGAGGGCGGCTATGGCTACACCTTC. Its translation: CASSLEVEGGYGYTF.

The chain links TRBV3-1 (or the pseudogene TRBV3-2) to TRBJ1-4, with D maybe TRBD1 (5 bases). The germline gives CDR1 LGHDT, CDR2 YNNKEL (reference sequence). The length of the CDR3 is 15 residues. The V end lost 1 base, the J end lost 3 bases, and 9 bases lay between the germline ends. CDR3 nucleotides: TGTGCCAGCAGCCAAGTCGGGGGTGCTAATGAAAAACTGTTTTTT. The encoded protein is CASSQVGGANEKLFF.

The V gene is TRBV6-2 or TRBV6-3, the J gene TRBJ2-1; D remains ambiguous. This CDR3 is 11 amino acids long. V dropped 6 bases and J dropped 5 bases, with 5 bases sitting between them. The V gene's germline CDR1 is MNHEY and CDR2 SVGEGT. Here the CDR3 DNA reads TGTGCCAGCAGCAACCACAATGAGCAGTTCTTC. Protein: CASSNHNEQFF.

This chain joins TRBV24-1 and TRBJ2-2, with D tentatively TRBD2 (6 bases). V lost 7 bases and J lost 2, with 13 bases in between. The V gene's germline CDR1 is KGHDR and CDR2 SFDVKD. CDR3 size: 15 residues. As DNA, the CDR3 is TGTGCCACCAGGCCGAGCGGGCGAAACACCGGGGAGCTGTTTTTT. Translation gives CATRPSGRNTGELFF.

This chain connects TRBV4-3 to TRBJ2-7, with TRBD1 matching 7 bases. The CDR3 extends over 13 amino acids. V shed 4 bases and J 5 bases; nucleotides not matched to a gene: 5. Per the germline V gene, CDR1 is LGHNA and CDR2 is YSLEER. The chain's CDR3 is CASSLRTGDEQYF. CDR3 nucleotide sequence: TGCGCCAGCAGCCTCCGGACAGGTGACGAGCAGTACTTC.

This clone has just a few counts. Different DNA sequences within this sample yield the same CDR3. This rearrangement joins TRBV4-1 to TRBJ1-5; D may be TRBD1 (5 bases). This CDR3 region has 16 residues. V shed 0 bases and J shed 2 bases, with 11 bases lying between them. Germline values: CDR1 MGHRA, CDR2 YSYEKL. As DNA, the CDR3 is TGCGCCAGCAGCCAAGATGGAACAGGACGCAATCAGCCCCAGCATTTT. Translating it yields CASSQDGTGRNQPQHF.

The chain is built from TRBV6-1 and TRBJ2-3, with D perhaps matching TRBD2 (7 bases). This CDR3 comprises 15 residues. The ends were cut back, 1 base at V and 5 bases at J, with 13 bases in the middle. The V gene's germline CDR1 is MNHNS and CDR2 SASEGT. CDR3 amino acids: CASSEGMGGGDTQYF. CDR3 in DNA: TGTGCCAGCAGTGAAGGGATGGGAGGGGGAGATACGCAGTATTTT.